These 26 T cell receptor beta chains came from one sample sequenced in a study of blood T cell repertoires in COVID-19. Profiling relied on immunoSEQ multiplex PCR, and the TCRdb table lists in-frame clones only, not all of them. The sample contains about 80,000 clones, approximately 82% of which appear only once. Sequenced material: peripheral blood. These receptors were obtained from a woman between 65 and 79 years old with acute or convalescent COVID-19.

The chain joins TRBV10-1 to TRBJ2-3, with 10 bases fitting TRBD2. From germline, CDR1 is WNHNN and CDR2 SYGVQD (reference sequence). The ends lost 3 bases at V and 6 bases at J; junction bases unmatched: 12. The CDR3 covers 17 residues. CDR3 coding DNA: TGCGCCAGCAGTGATTCCAAAAGCGGGAGGGCGAGGGATACGCAGTATTTT. Residues: CASSDSKSGRARDTQYF.

This clone was counted between two and nine times. The V and J genes are TRBV12-3 or TRBV12-4 and TRBJ1-3; TRBD1 is a possible D gene (6 bases). This CDR3 region has 13 residues. Trimming took 4 bases from V and 6 from J, leaving 10 bases between them. The CDR3 spells CASSSDRVNTIYF. The CDR3 bases are TGTGCCAGCAGTTCGGACAGAGTAAACACCATATATTTT.

This clone has just one count. V gene TRBV4-1 combines with J gene TRBJ2-7; 8 bases are shared with TRBD2. The trim removed 3 bases at V and 0 bases at J, leaving 7 bases unmatched. The germline gives CDR1 MGHRA, CDR2 YSYEKL. The CDR3 spans 16 residues. This CDR3 reads CASSQGTSGDSYEQYF. CDR3 nucleotide sequence: TGCGCCAGCAGCCAGGGAACTAGCGGCGACTCCTACGAGCAGTACTTC.

The chain employs TRBV5-6 and TRBJ2-1, with TRBD2 as a possible D gene (5 bases). The V end was cut by 7 bases, the J end by 9 bases, with 11 bases between. The CDR3 length is 11 residues. Germline CDR1 is SGHDT and CDR2 is YYEEEE. CDR3: CASRSEGEQFF. The CDR3 DNA sequence: TGTGCCAGCCGAAGTGAGGGTGAGCAGTTCTTC.

The J gene is TRBJ2-2, the V gene TRBV10-1; 11 bases line up with TRBD1. Trimming cost V 7 bases and J 1 base; bases outside gene matches: 14. The CDR3 has 19 residues. The germline gives CDR1 WNHNN, CDR2 SYGVQD (reference sequence). CDR3 coding DNA: TGCGCCAGCACTCACCTCACGCCGGGACAGGGGGTGAACACCGGGGAGCTGTTTTTT. Its translation: CASTHLTPGQGVNTGELFF.

The chain has TRBV7-9 and TRBJ1-4; D is ambiguous. V lost 2 bases and J lost 6, with 7 bases in between. This CDR3 has 13 residues. CDR1 and CDR2 (germline): SEHNR, FQNEAQ (reference sequence). The chain's CDR3 is CASSLSGDEKLFF. The CDR3 DNA sequence: TGTGCCAGCAGCTTATCGGGAGATGAAAAACTGTTTTTT.

V and J are TRBV29-1 and TRBJ1-1, with D perhaps TRBD1 (5 bases). Germline lookup yields CDR1 SQVTM and CDR2 ANQGSEA. Deletions cut 4 bases from V and 7 bases from J, with 10 bases between. This CDR3 is built from 11 residues. DNA of the CDR3: TGCAGCGTTGCCCTGGGGGGTGAAGCTTTCTTT. Translating gives CSVALGGEAFF.

V gene TRBV3-1 (or the pseudogene TRBV3-2) combines with J gene TRBJ2-7; 7 bases are a match to TRBD1. The CDR3 is 16 amino acids. Germline CDR1 LGHDT, CDR2 YNNKEL (reference sequence). Trimming took 1 base from V and 3 from J; bases not matched to a gene: 9. The CDR3 DNA is TGTGCCAGCAGCCAAGTAAGAGTGTCAGGGGGCTACGAGCAGTACTTC. As protein: CASSQVRVSGGYEQYF.

The rearrangement joins TRBV9 to TRBJ2-2; maybe TRBD2 (5 bases). The V gene's germline CDR1 is SGDLS and CDR2 YYNGEE. There are 16 residues in the CDR3. Trimming removed 0 bases at V and 0 bases at J, with 9 bases between. The CDR3 loop reads CASSVGGGPNTGELFF. The CDR3 DNA is TGTGCCAGCAGCGTAGGCGGCGGGCCGAACACCGGGGAGCTGTTTTTT.

This chain joins TRBV5-1 and TRBJ1-6; no firm D call. This CDR3 spans 14 amino acids. V was trimmed by 1 base and J by 9 bases, leaving 11 bases between them. Per germline, CDR1 SGHRS and CDR2 YFSETQ. The CDR3, as DNA: TGCGCCAGCAGCTTGAATCAGATTGGTTCACCCCTCCACTTT. It translates to CASSLNQIGSPLHF.

The chain employs TRBV27 and TRBJ2-5, with TRBD1 as a possible D gene (6 bases). Germline V CDR1 and CDR2: MNHEY, SMNVEV (reference sequence). CDR3 length: 13 amino acids. Between the trimmed V and J ends, which lost 3 bases and 5 bases, there was a span of 10 bases. The CDR3 DNA reads TGTGCCAGCAGTTTTCAGGGGTTGGAGACCCAGTACTTC. Translated: CASSFQGLETQYF.

V is TRBV18 and J is TRBJ2-2; 7 bases align to TRBD2. The CDR3 sequence is 15 residues long. Per the germline V gene, CDR1 is KGHSH and CDR2 is LQKENI. The V segment lost 3 bases and the J segment 1 base; nucleotides outside the gene matches: 2. CDR3 region: CASSPGLQNTGELFF. The CDR3 DNA reads as TGTGCCAGCTCACCGGGACTACAGAACACCGGGGAGCTGTTTTTT.

The rearrangement uses TRBV5-1 and TRBJ2-2; 10 bases are a match to TRBD1. Germline V gene lookup returns CDR1 SGHRS and CDR2 YFSETQ. V gave up 3 bases and J gave up 3 bases; unmatched junction bases: 5. The CDR3 covers 16 residues. This CDR3 reads CASSSAGTGDTGELFF. As DNA, the CDR3 is TGCGCCAGCAGCTCCGCCGGGACAGGGGACACCGGGGAGCTGTTTTTT.

The chain recombines TRBV7-9 with TRBJ2-7; 8 nucleotides align to TRBD1. The CDR3 covers 15 residues. Trimming removed 5 bases from V and 0 bases from J; junction bases left unmatched: 6. Germline V CDR1 and CDR2: SEHNR, FQNEAQ (reference sequence). CDR3 protein: CASSKTGVGSYEQYF. CDR3 bases: TGTGCCAGCAGCAAGACAGGGGTTGGCTCCTACGAGCAGTACTTC.

V gene TRBV19 combines with J gene TRBJ1-5; 8 bases agree with TRBD1. V shed 6 bases, J shed 5 bases, and the junction held 9 bases outside the gene matches. This CDR3 comprises 15 residues. In germline, CDR1 is LNHDA, CDR2 SQIVND (reference sequence). The CDR3 DNA follows: TGTGCCAGTAGCGAGGACAGGGAGGTTGATCAGCCCCAGCATTTT. This sequence encodes CASSEDREVDQPQHF.

The rearrangement uses TRBV29-1 and TRBJ1-3; weak D call: TRBD1 (6 bases). The CDR3 runs 14 residues. Germline V lookup: CDR1 SQVTM, CDR2 ANQGSEA. V was cut by 5 bases and J by 0 bases, with 11 bases left in between. CDR3 bases: TGCAGCGTTACGGGACATGACTCTGGAAACACCATATATTTT. Amino acid sequence: CSVTGHDSGNTIYF. The full variable domain, rest sourced from reference TRBV29-1 and TRBJ1-3, is SAVISQKPSRDICQRGTSLTIQCQVDSQVTMMFWYRQQPGQSLTLIATANQGSEATYESGFVIDKFPISRPNLTFSTLTVSNMSPEDSSIYLCSVTGHDSGNTIYFGEGSWLTVV.

This CDR3 is CASSPSVNQPQHF. The CDR3 DNA reads TGTGCCAGTAGTCCGTCCGTCAATCAGCCCCAGCATTTT. The rearrangement uses TRBV19 and TRBJ1-5; D remains ambiguous. The CDR3 contains 13 residues. Germline loops: CDR1 LNHDA, CDR2 SQIVND (reference sequence). V lost 5 bases, J lost 3 bases, and 8 bases lay in between.

This chain uses TRBV27 with TRBJ2-7, with 7 bases aligning to TRBD1. This CDR3 is 12 amino acids long. The trim removed 8 bases at V and 5 bases at J, leaving 6 bases unmatched. Germline V gene data show CDR1 as MNHEY and CDR2 as SMNVEV (reference sequence). The CDR3 nucleotides read TGTGCCAGCTCCCCAGGGGGAGACGAGCAGTACTTC. Amino acid sequence: CASSPGGDEQYF.

The rearrangement joins TRBV7-2 to TRBJ1-2; TRBD1 aligns across 8 bases. The V segment lost 4 bases and the J segment 4 bases; nucleotides outside the gene matches: 8. This CDR3 spans 15 amino acids. Looked up from germline, CDR1 is SGHTA and CDR2 is FQGNSA. CDR3 sequence: CASSSTGGLGYGYTF. For the CDR3, the DNA is TGTGCCAGCAGCTCAACAGGGGGTTTGGGCTATGGCTACACCTTC.

This sequence joins TRBV5-6 and TRBJ1-3, with D perhaps matching TRBD1 (6 bases). The CDR3 has 16 residues. V lost 3 bases and J lost 3, with 16 bases in between. Germline CDR1 is SGHDT and CDR2 is YYEEEE. CDR3 protein: CASSSFTGTLGNTIYF. The CDR3 nucleotides read TGTGCCAGCAGCTCCTTTACCGGGACACTTGGAAACACCATATATTTT. The full variable domain, in which reference TRBV5-6 and TRBJ1-3 provide the parts outside the CDR3, is DAGVTQSPTHLIKTRGQQVTLRCSPKSGHDTVSWYQQALGQGPQFIFQYYEEEERQRGNFPDRFSGHQFPNYSSELNVNALLLGDSALYLCASSSFTGTLGNTIYFGEGSWLTVV.

This clone turned up a few times. This sequence joins TRBV12-3 or TRBV12-4 and TRBJ2-4; TRBD1 matches at 8 bases. J was trimmed by 11 bases and V by 6 bases; bases with no gene match: 6. This CDR3 comprises 12 residues. CDR3 residues: CASSFTDRVQYF. The CDR3 DNA is TGTGCCAGCAGCTTTACGGACAGGGTTCAGTACTTC.

The chain has TRBV14 and TRBJ2-2, with 8 bases that match TRBD2. V shed 0 bases, J shed 5 bases, and the junction held 17 bases outside the gene matches. This CDR3 is 20 amino acids long. Germline CDR1 and CDR2: SGHDN and FVKESK. CDR3 in amino acids: CASSQEEVQREFDRTGELFF. The CDR3 nucleotides are TGTGCCAGCAGCCAAGAAGAGGTCCAGCGGGAGTTCGATCGAACCGGGGAGCTGTTTTTT.

This chain uses TRBV6-5 with TRBJ1-1; D is perhaps TRBD1 (5 bases). The germline V and J ends were trimmed by 5 bases and 4 bases, with 17 bases remaining between them. Germline CDR1 and CDR2: MNHEY and SVGAGI. This CDR3 contains 15 residues. The CDR3 bases are TGTGCCAGCAGTAAGGGGACCTCGGGGGGCACTGAAGCTTTCTTT. Translated, it gives CASSKGTSGGTEAFF.

This chain joins TRBV2 and TRBJ2-5; 9 bases fit TRBD2. This CDR3 comprises 16 residues. The germline V gene encodes CDR1 SNHLY and CDR2 FYNNEI. With V trimmed by 5 bases and J by 5 bases, 12 bases remained unmatched. The CDR3 DNA is TGTGCCAGCAGTACCAGCGGGAGGAGGGTTACGGAGACCCAGTACTTC. This encodes CASSTSGRRVTETQYF.

This clone was observed a handful of times. The rearrangement links TRBV10-2 to TRBJ2-7; 9 nucleotides agree with TRBD1. The CDR3 runs 14 residues. The V segment lost 2 bases and the J segment 4 bases; nucleotides outside the gene matches: 3. Germline V lookup: CDR1 WSHSY, CDR2 SAAADI. The CDR3 region is CASSEMDRGYEQYF. The CDR3 bases are TGCGCCAGCAGTGAGATGGACAGGGGTTACGAGCAGTACTTC.

The rearrangement uses TRBV12-3 or TRBV12-4 and TRBJ1-1; D is possibly TRBD1 (6 bases). Deletions cut 1 base from V and 4 bases from J, with 7 bases between. CDR3 length: 13 amino acids. The CDR3, as DNA: TGTGCCAGCAGTTTAGAACAGGGCACTGAAGCTTTCTTT. It yields the protein CASSLEQGTEAFF.